This entry is about one T cell receptor beta chain. Its matching antigen is unknown. The V gene lost 0 bases and the J gene lost 3 bases, with 14 bases spanning the gap. This CDR3 is built from 16 residues. Per germline, CDR1 PRHDT and CDR2 FYEKMQ (reference sequence). As it was prepared, the TCRbeta library received unique molecular identifiers. TCRdb passed the PCR reads through MiXCR, listing each CDR3 protein once. The table lists 600,000 or so distinct CDR3 sequences, 20% to 25% of them singletons, with approximately 14% in the top ten. The data derive from a study of T-cell reconstitution after alpha-beta-depleted transplantation in children. The study's findings and limits: Surviving thymic progenitors and recipient T cells were the source of high TCRbeta diversity at day 60 in some patients.

Sequencing used PBMCs, mostly from graft donor cells, obtained 360 days after TCRalphabeta/CD19-depleted stem cell transplant. The genes are TRBV13 and TRBJ1-1; D is unclear. This TCR came from a boy younger than two who had a stem cell transplant for acute myeloid leukemia, so the T cells may come from the graft donor. The CDR3 sequence is CASSLGGWRKDTEAFF. As DNA, the CDR3 is TGTGCCAGCAGCTTAGGTGGCTGGAGAAAGGACACTGAAGCTTTCTTT.